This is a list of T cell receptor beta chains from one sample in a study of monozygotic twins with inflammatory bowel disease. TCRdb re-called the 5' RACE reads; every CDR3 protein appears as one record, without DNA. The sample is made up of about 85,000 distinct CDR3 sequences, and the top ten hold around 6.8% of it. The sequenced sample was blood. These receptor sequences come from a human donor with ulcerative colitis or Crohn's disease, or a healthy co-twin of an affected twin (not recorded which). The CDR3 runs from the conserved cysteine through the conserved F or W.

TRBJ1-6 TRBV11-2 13 CASSLAANSPLHF
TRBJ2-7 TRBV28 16 CASSSLPTQSSYEQYF
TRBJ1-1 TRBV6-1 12 CASRSSNTEAFF
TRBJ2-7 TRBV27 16 CASSVRAPEGAYEQYF
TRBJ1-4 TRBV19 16 CASSDPGTGFNEKLFF
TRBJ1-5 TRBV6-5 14 CASSYSSGHQPQHF
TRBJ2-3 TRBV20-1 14 CSARQPTSTDTQYF
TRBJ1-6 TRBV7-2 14 CASGLSQFSSPLHF
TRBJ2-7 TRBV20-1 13 CSKTSGGTYEQYF
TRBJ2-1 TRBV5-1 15 CASSYLTESYNEQFF
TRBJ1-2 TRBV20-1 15 CSAPDSQFFADGYTF
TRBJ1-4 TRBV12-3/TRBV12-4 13 CASIIATNEKLFF
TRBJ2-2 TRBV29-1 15 CSVARGDGDTGELFF
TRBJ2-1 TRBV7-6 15 CASSLEAPGYNEQFF
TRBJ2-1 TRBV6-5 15 CASSSRSSSYNEQFF
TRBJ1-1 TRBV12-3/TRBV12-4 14 CASSHREAGGEAFF
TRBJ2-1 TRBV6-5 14 CASSYGVLGTEQFF
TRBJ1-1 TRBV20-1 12 CSARRTDTEAFF
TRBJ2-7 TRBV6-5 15 CASSSGQLSSYEQYF
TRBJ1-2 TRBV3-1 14 CASSLGGHGAGYTF
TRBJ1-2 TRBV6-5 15 CASSSREKTTGGYTF
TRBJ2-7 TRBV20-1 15 CSARGEGFSSYEQYF
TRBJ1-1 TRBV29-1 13 CSVIQGFGTEAFF
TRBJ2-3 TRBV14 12 CASSLRTDTQYF
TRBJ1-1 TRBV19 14 CASSRRDRDFRAFF
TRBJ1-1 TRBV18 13 CASSGVPTTEAFF
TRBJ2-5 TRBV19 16 CASSSSSGAGIQTQYF
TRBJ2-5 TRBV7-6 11 CASRTGSTQYF
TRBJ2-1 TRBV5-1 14 CASKRRGGNNEQFF
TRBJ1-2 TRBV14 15 CASSQADRRGLGYTF
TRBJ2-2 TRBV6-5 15 CASSYDGQVAGELFF
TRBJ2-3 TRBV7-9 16 CASSSSQGFSTDTQYF
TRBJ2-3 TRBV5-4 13 CASSSSSGNTQYF
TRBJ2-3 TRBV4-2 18 CASSQENGLAGVSDTQYF
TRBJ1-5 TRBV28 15 CASTRDSLGSQPQHF
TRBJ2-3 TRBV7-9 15 CASSHTGDHTDTQYF
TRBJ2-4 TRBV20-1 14 CSARDRVSKNIQYF
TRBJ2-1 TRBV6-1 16 CASSASPGQDSDEQFF
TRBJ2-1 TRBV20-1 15 CSASKGLAGYNEQFF
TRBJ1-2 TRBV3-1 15 CASSMGTGLGYGYTF
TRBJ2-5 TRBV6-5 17 CASSYGRLAGGQETQYF
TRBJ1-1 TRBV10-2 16 CASSESPLNWDRSAFF
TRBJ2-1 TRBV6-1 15 CASRMPQGADDEQFF
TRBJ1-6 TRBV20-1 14 CSAGAGTVGSPLHF
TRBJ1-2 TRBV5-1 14 CASSLGDRGYGYTF
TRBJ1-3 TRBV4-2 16 CANSHAKTASGNTIYF
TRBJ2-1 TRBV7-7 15 CASSLQVGQGNEQFF
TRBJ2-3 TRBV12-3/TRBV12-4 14 CASSLGDLRDTQYF
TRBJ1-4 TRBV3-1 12 CASSRSYKQLFF
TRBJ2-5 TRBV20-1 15 CSALPSGTIQETQYF
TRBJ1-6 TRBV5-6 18 CASSLVTGTKLDNSPLHF
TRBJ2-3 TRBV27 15 CASSLWNRYTDTQYF
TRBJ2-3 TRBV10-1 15 CASSGAGGLKDTQYF
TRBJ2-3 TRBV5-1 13 CASSFPGDDTQYF
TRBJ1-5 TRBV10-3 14 CAIKGTLSNQPQHF